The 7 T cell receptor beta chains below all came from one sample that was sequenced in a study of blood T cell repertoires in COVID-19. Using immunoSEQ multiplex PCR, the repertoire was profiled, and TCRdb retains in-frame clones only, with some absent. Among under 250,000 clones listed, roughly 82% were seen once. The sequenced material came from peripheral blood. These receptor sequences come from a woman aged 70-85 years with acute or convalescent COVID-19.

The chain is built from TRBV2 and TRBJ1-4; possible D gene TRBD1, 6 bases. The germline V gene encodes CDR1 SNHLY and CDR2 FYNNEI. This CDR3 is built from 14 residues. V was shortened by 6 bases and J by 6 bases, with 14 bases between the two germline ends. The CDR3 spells CASRTGTSDEKLFF. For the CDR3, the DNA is TGTGCCAGCAGGACCGGGACATCGGATGAAAAACTGTTTTTT.

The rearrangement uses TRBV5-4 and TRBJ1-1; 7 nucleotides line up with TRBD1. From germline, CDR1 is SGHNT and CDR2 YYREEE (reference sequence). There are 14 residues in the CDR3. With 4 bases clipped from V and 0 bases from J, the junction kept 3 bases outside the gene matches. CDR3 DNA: TGTGCCAGCAGCCGGGGACAGCTGAACACTGAAGCTTTCTTT. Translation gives CASSRGQLNTEAFF.

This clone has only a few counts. CDR3 sequence reads: CASSVVPSGGAETQYF. The CDR3 DNA is TGTGCCAGCAGCGTAGTTCCTAGCGGGGGGGCGGAGACCCAGTACTTC. This rearrangement joins TRBV9 to TRBJ2-5; 12 nucleotides align to TRBD2. J was trimmed by 5 bases and V by 0 bases; bases with no gene match: 5. The germline CDR1 and CDR2 sequences are SGDLS and YYNGEE. The CDR3 has 16 residues. Complete variable domain (other parts from reference TRBV9 and TRBJ2-5): DSGVTQTPKHLITATGQRVTLRCSPRSGDLSVYWYQQSLDQGLQFLIQYYNGEERAKGNILERFSAQQFPDLHSELNLSSLELGDSALYFCASSVVPSGGAETQYFGPGTRLLVL.

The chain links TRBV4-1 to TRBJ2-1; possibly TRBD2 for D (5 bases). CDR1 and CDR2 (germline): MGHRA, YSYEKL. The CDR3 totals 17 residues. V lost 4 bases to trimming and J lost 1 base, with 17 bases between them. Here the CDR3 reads CASSPRGSSGSYNEQFF. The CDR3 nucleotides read TGCGCCAGCAGCCCAAGAGGGTCCTCGGGTTCCTACAATGAGCAGTTCTTC.

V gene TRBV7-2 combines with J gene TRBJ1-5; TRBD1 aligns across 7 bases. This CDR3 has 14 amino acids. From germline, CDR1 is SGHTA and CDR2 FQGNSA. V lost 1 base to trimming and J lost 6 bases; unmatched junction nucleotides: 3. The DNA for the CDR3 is TGTGCCAGCAGCTTAGGGCAGGGGGGTCAGCCCCAGCATTTT. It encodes CASSLGQGGQPQHF.

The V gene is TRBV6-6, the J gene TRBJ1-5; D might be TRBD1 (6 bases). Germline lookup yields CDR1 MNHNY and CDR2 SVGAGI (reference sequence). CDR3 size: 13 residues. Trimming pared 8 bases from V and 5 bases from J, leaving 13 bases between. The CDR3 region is CASGGRVHQPQHF. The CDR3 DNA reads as TGTGCCAGCGGGGGCAGGGTCCATCAGCCCCAGCATTTT.

The CDR3 loop reads CASSEALAGGPSTDTQYF. The DNA of the CDR3 is TGTGCCAGCAGTGAAGCCTTAGCGGGGGGGCCTAGCACAGATACGCAGTATTTT. The chain employs TRBV6-1 and TRBJ2-3, with TRBD2 matching over 11 bases. This CDR3 region has 18 residues. V trimming: 0 bases; J trimming: 0 bases; junction bases outside the gene matches: 5. Germline CDR1 MNHNS, CDR2 SASEGT.